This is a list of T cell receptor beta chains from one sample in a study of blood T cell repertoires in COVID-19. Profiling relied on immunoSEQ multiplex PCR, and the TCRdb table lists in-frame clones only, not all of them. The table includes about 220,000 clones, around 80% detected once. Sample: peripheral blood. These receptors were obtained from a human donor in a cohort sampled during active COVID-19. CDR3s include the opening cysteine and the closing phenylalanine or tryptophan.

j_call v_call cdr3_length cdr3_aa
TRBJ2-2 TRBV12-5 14 CASGWGLNTGELFF
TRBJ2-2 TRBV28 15 CANPCRDFTTGELFF
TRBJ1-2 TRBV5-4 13 CASSLGQNYGYTF
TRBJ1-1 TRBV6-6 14 CASSPTAGNTEAFF
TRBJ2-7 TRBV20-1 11 CSARGGYEQYF
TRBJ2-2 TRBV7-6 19 CASRHPIFRTSGSSGELFF
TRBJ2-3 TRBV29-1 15 CSVAGGPWGTDTQYF
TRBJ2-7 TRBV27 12 CSSGTFSYEQYF
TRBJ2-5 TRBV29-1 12 CSADSLQETQYF
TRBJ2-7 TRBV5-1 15 CASSPRTGNSYEQYF
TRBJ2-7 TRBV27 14 CASSGGQGIHEQYF
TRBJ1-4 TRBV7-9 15 CASSTDRATNEKLFF
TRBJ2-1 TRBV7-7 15 CASSSAGTGNNEQFF
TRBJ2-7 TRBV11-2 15 CASSLMGTSFSEQYF
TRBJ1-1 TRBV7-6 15 CASSFGGGGDTEAFF
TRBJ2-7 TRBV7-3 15 CASSSPGLGAYEQYF
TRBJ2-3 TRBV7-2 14 CASSALASTDTQYF
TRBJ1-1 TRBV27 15 CASSRLDRIYTEAFF
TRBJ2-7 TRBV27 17 CASSFRTGGATPYEQYF
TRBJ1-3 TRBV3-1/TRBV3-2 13 CASSQDRAATIYF
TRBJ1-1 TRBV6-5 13 CASSFTGNTEAFF
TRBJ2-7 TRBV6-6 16 CASSTIRTSGYYEQYF
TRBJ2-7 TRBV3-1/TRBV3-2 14 CASSQETPLGEQYF
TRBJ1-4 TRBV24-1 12 CATSSRDTGTIF
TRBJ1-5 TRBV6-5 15 CASSSGDRPNQPQHF
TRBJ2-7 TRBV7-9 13 CASSLRDYYEQYF
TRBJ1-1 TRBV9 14 CASSPGDRGTEAFF
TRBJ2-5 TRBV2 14 CASSEFSSAETQYF
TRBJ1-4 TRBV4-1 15 CASSQPGQGDEKLFF
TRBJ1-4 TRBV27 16 CASSPIGQGATKKLFF
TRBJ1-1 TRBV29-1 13 CSASTDMNTEAFF
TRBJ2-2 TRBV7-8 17 CASSQRRGGRDTGELFF
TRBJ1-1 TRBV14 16 CASSQIWGRGNTEAFF
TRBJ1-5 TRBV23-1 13 CASSQSRVQPQHF
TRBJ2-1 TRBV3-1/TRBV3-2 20 CASSRRTSGPPQSSYNEQFF
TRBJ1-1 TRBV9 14 CASSVGGTGTEAFF
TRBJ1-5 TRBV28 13 CASSLLNYQPQHF
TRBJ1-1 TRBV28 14 CASSSRRLNTEAFF
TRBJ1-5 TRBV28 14 CASNLGTGYQPQHF
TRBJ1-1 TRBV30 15 CAWSAPPQGGSEAFF
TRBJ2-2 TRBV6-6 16 CASSYRRTGVTGELFF
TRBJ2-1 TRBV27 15 CASRLAGGSYNEQFF
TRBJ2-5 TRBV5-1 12 CASRELLETQYF
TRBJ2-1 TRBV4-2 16 CASSQDPRGTNNEQFF
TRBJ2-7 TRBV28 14 CASSRTVISYEQYF
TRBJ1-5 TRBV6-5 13 CASRTGANQPQHF
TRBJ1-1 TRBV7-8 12 CASSSGGTEAFF